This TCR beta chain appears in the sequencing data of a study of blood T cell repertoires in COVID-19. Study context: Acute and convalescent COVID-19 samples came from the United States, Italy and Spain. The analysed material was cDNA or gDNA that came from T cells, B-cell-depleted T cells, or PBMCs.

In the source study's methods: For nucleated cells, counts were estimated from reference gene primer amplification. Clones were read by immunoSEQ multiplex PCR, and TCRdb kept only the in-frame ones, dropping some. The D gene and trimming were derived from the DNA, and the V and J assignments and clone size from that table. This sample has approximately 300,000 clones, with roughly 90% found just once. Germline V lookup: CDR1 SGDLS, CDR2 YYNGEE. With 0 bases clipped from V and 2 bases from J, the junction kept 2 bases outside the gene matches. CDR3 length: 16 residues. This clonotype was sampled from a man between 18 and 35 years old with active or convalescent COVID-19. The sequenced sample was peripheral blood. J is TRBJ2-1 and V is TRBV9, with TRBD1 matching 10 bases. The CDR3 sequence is CASSVGDRGPYNEQFF. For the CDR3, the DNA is TGTGCCAGCAGCGTAGGGGACAGGGGCCCCTACAATGAGCAGTTCTTC. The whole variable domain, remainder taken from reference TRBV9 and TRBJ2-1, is DSGVTQTPKHLITATGQRVTLRCSPRSGDLSVYWYQQSLDQGLQFLIQYYNGEERAKGNILERFSAQQFPDLHSELNLSSLELGDSALYFCASSVGDRGPYNEQFFGPGTRLTVL.